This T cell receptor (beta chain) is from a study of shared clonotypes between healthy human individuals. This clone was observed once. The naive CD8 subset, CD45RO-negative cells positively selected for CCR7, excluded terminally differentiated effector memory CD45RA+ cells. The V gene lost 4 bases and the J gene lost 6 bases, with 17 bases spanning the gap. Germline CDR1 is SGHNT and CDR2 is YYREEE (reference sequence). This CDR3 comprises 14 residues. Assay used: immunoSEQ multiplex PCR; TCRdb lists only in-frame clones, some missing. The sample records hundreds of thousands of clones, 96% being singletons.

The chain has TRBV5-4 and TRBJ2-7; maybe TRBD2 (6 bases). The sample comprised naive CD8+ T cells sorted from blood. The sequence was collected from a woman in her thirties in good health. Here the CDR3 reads CASSRPGTFGEQYF. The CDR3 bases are TGTGCCAGCAGCCGCCCCGGGACTTTCGGCGAGCAGTACTTC.